The 17 T cell receptor beta chains given below trace back to one sample, sequenced in a study of blood T cell repertoires in COVID-19 (dated by TCRdb to the early 2020s). The library came from the immunoSEQ multiplex PCR assay. Not all clones reach the TCRdb copy of this immuneACCESS table, which keeps in-frame sequences only. Checked studies attribute under half of the gap to unresolved V genes and leave the rest unexplained. The sample table shows about 94,000 clones, and around 80% are seen once. The ten biggest clones cover about half of the sample. The sample consisted of peripheral blood. All receptors derive from a human donor in a cohort sampled during active COVID-19.

The chain joins TRBV28 to TRBJ2-1, with TRBD1 as a possible D gene (6 bases). This CDR3 comprises 17 residues. The germline CDR1 and CDR2 sequences are MDHEN and SYDVKM. The V gene lost 5 bases and the J gene lost 9 bases, with 26 bases spanning the gap. CDR3 in DNA: TGTGCCAGCAGTCTGCCTGGGGGTAGCGCCCAAGGGGGTGAGCAGTTCTTC. Translating it yields CASSLPGGSAQGGEQFF. The variable domain in full, with the rest retrieved from reference TRBV28 and TRBJ2-1, is DVKVTQSSRYLVKRTGEKVFLECVQDMDHENMFWYRQDPGLGLRLIYFSYDVKMKEKGDIPEGYSVSREKKERFSLILESASTNQTSMYLCASSLPGGSAQGGEQFFGPGTRLTVL.

The CDR3 spells CASSIHRGPYEKLFF. The CDR3, as DNA: TGTGCCAGCAGCATCCACAGGGGGCCTTATGAAAAACTGTTTTTT. V and J are TRBV11-3 and TRBJ1-4, with 9 bases lining up with TRBD1. The length of the CDR3 is 15 residues. Trimming cost V 5 bases and J 6 bases; bases outside gene matches: 7. Germline lookup yields CDR1 SGHNT and CDR2 YENEEA.

The V and J genes are TRBV4-2 and TRBJ2-1, with 7 nucleotides matching TRBD2. Germline CDR1 reads LGHNA; CDR2 reads YNFKEQ. V gave up 1 base and J gave up 5 bases; unmatched junction bases: 8. The CDR3 extends over 16 amino acids. The CDR3 is CASSQVVSSGNNEQFF. The DNA for the CDR3 is TGTGCCAGCAGCCAAGTGGTATCTAGCGGTAACAATGAGCAGTTCTTC.

The chain is built from TRBV7-2 and TRBJ1-2; the match to TRBD1 covers 8 bases. CDR3 length: 16 residues. V lost 2 bases and J lost 2; bases outside the gene matches: 7. Per the germline V gene, CDR1 is SGHTA and CDR2 is FQGNSA. As DNA, the CDR3 is TGTGCCAGCAGCTTAATGGGGACAGGATCCAACTATGGCTACACCTTC. It encodes CASSLMGTGSNYGYTF.

This sequence joins TRBV20-1 and TRBJ2-7; D is ambiguous. V was pared by 1 base and J by 5 bases, with 6 bases between. Germline CDR1 DFQATT, CDR2 SNEGSKA (reference sequence). The CDR3 covers 11 residues. The DNA for the CDR3 is TGCAGTGCTAGAGTCAGGAACGAGCAGTACTTC. Its protein is CSARVRNEQYF.

The chain links TRBV5-1 to TRBJ1-6; D is uncertain. With 1 base removed from V and 7 bases from J, the gap between germline ends came to 6 bases. Germline CDR1 is SGHRS and CDR2 is YFSETQ. This CDR3 contains 13 residues. CDR3 residues: CASSLKENSPLHF. In nucleotides, the CDR3 is TGCGCCAGCAGCTTGAAGGAGAATTCACCCCTCCACTTT.

V gene TRBV28 combines with J gene TRBJ2-1; 15 bases map to TRBD2. With V trimmed by 7 bases and J by 5 bases, 21 bases remained unmatched. Germline V lookup: CDR1 MDHEN, CDR2 SYDVKM. This CDR3 spans 21 amino acids. The CDR3 is CASTPLAGLAGGKHRNNEQFF. The CDR3 nucleotides are TGTGCCAGCACCCCTTTGGCCGGACTAGCGGGAGGGAAACATAGAAACAATGAGCAGTTCTTC. Drawing the rest from reference TRBV28 and TRBJ2-1, the complete variable domain is DVKVTQSSRYLVKRTGEKVFLECVQDMDHENMFWYRQDPGLGLRLIYFSYDVKMKEKGDIPEGYSVSREKKERFSLILESASTNQTSMYLCASTPLAGLAGGKHRNNEQFFGPGTRLTVL.

The chain combines TRBV19 with TRBJ1-4; D unclear. The CDR3 has 15 amino acids. Germline CDR1 and CDR2: LNHDA and SQIVND (reference sequence). Trimming stripped 4 bases from V and 3 bases from J, with 12 bases between. The DNA of the CDR3 is TGTGCCAGTAGTAACGGGATGGTGGCTAATGAAAAACTGTTTTTT. Encoded protein: CASSNGMVANEKLFF.

V and J are TRBV18 and TRBJ2-1; 7 positions match TRBD1. Per germline, CDR1 KGHSH and CDR2 LQKENI. The CDR3 loop spans 16 amino acids. V trimming: 3 bases; J trimming: 0 bases; junction bases outside the gene matches: 5. DNA of the CDR3: TGTGCCAGCTCACCGCCGGGACAGATCTCCTACAATGAGCAGTTCTTC. It encodes CASSPPGQISYNEQFF.

J is TRBJ2-7 and V is TRBV28; TRBD2 agrees at 15 bases. CDR1 and CDR2 from the germline V gene are MDHEN and SYDVKM. CDR3 size: 16 residues. V lost 3 bases and J lost 4; bases outside the gene matches: 4. CDR3 amino acids: CASSLGLAGGWYEQYF. The CDR3, as DNA: TGTGCCAGCAGTTTGGGACTAGCGGGAGGATGGTACGAGCAGTACTTC.

The chain employs TRBV7-8 and TRBJ1-5; maybe TRBD1 (5 bases). The germline CDR1 and CDR2 sequences are SGHVS and FQNEAQ. Trimming took off 0 bases at V and 2 bases at J, with 5 bases between the two ends. The CDR3 runs to 14 residues. The CDR3 DNA reads TGTGCCAGCAGCTTAGCAGGGGGCAATCAGCCCCAGCATTTT. Translated, it gives CASSLAGGNQPQHF. Based on the CDR3 plus reference TRBV7-8 and TRBJ1-5, the full variable domain is GAGVSQSPRYKVAKRGQDVALRCDPISGHVSLFWYQQALGQGPEFLTYFQNEAQLDKSGLPSDRFFAERPEGSVSTLKIQRTQQEDSAVYLCASSLAGGNQPQHFGDGTRLSIL.

The CDR3 coding sequence is TGTGCCAGCTCACCTACACAGATAATAGCGGGAGAGGGCAAAAACATTCAGTACTTC. Translated, it gives CASSPTQIIAGEGKNIQYF. The chain couples TRBV18 to TRBJ2-4; 9 bases are a match to TRBD2. The V segment lost 3 bases and the J segment 3 bases; nucleotides outside the gene matches: 15. CDR3 length equals 19 residues. CDR1 and CDR2 (germline): KGHSH, LQKENI.

The chain uses TRBV9 and TRBJ2-1; the D gene is possibly TRBD1 (5 bases). CDR1 and CDR2 from the germline V gene are SGDLS and YYNGEE. The CDR3 extends over 13 amino acids. Between the trimmed V and J ends, which lost 0 bases and 8 bases, there was a span of 9 bases. CDR3 DNA sequence: TGTGCCAGCAGCGTAGGGGGCCGTGATGAGCAGTTCTTC. This codes for CASSVGGRDEQFF.

This clone occurred once. The V call is TRBV29-1, the J call TRBJ2-1; TRBD1 matches at 8 bases. The J segment lost 0 bases and the V segment lost 4 bases, leaving 8 bases of the junction unmatched. Germline assignment: CDR1 SQVTM and CDR2 ANQGSEA. The length of the CDR3 is 16 residues. The DNA for the CDR3 is TGCAGCGTTGCCGGCCAGGGGGCTCCCTCCTACAATGAGCAGTTCTTC. Translated, it gives CSVAGQGAPSYNEQFF.

This rearrangement joins TRBV7-2 to TRBJ2-5, with 8 bases matching TRBD1. V was clipped by 3 bases and J by 14 bases; unmatched bases: 8. The CDR3 sequence is 12 residues long. CDR1 and CDR2 (germline): SGHTA, FQGNSA. The CDR3 spells CASSFPRQGPYF. The CDR3 nucleotides read TGTGCCAGCAGCTTCCCAAGACAGGGGCCTTACTTC.

The chain recombines TRBV7-2 with TRBJ2-5; 12 nucleotides align to TRBD2. CDR1 is SGHTA, CDR2 FQGNSA, per germline. The CDR3 is made up of 13 amino acids. The V and J ends lost 6 bases and 4 bases, in that order; junction bases with no gene match: 0. DNA of the CDR3: TGTGCCAGCAGGGGACTAGCGGGAGAGACCCAGTACTTC. Its protein product is CASRGLAGETQYF.

The chain combines TRBV19 with TRBJ2-2; 9 bases fit TRBD1. The CDR3 sequence is 15 residues long. With V trimmed by 5 bases and J by 6 bases, 7 bases remained unmatched. From germline, CDR1 is LNHDA and CDR2 SQIVND (reference sequence). The CDR3 DNA follows: TGTGCCAGTAGTCCCCGGGACAGGGAATCCGGGGAGCTGTTTTTT. Encoded protein: CASSPRDRESGELFF.